This TCR beta chain was captured in a study of blood T cells in healthy people across ages. In the study overall: Every two T cells gave about one barcoded beta molecule via template switching.

A sample-barcoded 5' primer and a J-beta primer mix were used in a second PCR of roughly 7 to 11 cycles. The template-switch adaptor was a 5' adaptor with 12 random nucleotides. It tagged each cDNA molecule. Each CDR3 protein gets one entry after TCRdb re-called the 5' RACE reads with MiXCR. The table shows roughly 680,000 distinct CDR3 sequences, with around 52% occurring only once. This clonotype has at least ten counts. Trimming removed 4 bases at V and 2 bases at J, with 11 bases between. CDR1 and CDR2 (germline): SEHNR, FQNEAQ (reference sequence). This CDR3 region has 14 residues. The chain carries TRBV7-9 and TRBJ2-5; no reliable D call. Material for sequencing was blood. The receptor comes from a woman older than 75 in good health. The CDR3 DNA reads as TGTGCCAGCAGCTCGAGAGACTGGCAAGAGACCCAGTACTTC. It translates to CASSSRDWQETQYF.